Following are 10 T cell receptor beta chains from one sample sequenced in a study of cytomegalovirus exposure and HLA in healthy donors. The PCR contained 60 Vbeta and 13 Jbeta primers. TCRdb's copy holds only in-frame clones and misses some; the assay was immunoSEQ multiplex PCR. The sample holds 150,000 to 200,000 clones, almost 80% seen once. The specimen sequenced was PBMCs. All receptors derive from a man younger than 35 in good health and CMV-seropositive.

V and J are TRBV27 and TRBJ2-3, with D maybe TRBD2 (6 bases). V lost 1 base and J lost 3, with 14 bases in between. Germline V gives CDR1 MNHEY, CDR2 SMNVEV (reference sequence). The CDR3 has 16 amino acids. The CDR3 sequence is CASSLFGAGRTDTQYF. The CDR3 DNA is TGTGCCAGCAGTTTATTTGGGGCAGGGAGGACAGATACGCAGTATTTT.

This chain links TRBV4-1 with TRBJ2-5; D is possibly TRBD2 (5 bases). The J call could be wrong; TRBJ2-7 is a better fit for the DNA end. The CDR3 is 15 amino acids. Looked up from germline, CDR1 is MGHRA and CDR2 is YSYEKL. This chain's CDR3 is CASSQGGLGTYEQYF. The CDR3 DNA is TGCGCCAGCAGCCAAGGCGGGCTAGGAACCTACGAGCAGTACTTC.

The V call is TRBV4-2, the J call TRBJ2-5; D is perhaps TRBD1 (5 bases). The CDR3 loop spans 16 amino acids. V was cut by 1 base and J by 4 bases, with 16 bases left in between. Germline CDR1 LGHNA, CDR2 YNFKEQ. CDR3 DNA: TGTGCCAGCAGCCAAGGGAGCACAGGACAAGGAGAGACCCAGTACTTC. As protein: CASSQGSTGQGETQYF.

The chain joins TRBV7-9 to TRBJ2-7, with TRBD1 matching 7 bases. J was trimmed by 5 bases and V by 3 bases; bases with no gene match: 1. Germline CDR1 SEHNR, CDR2 FQNEAQ (reference sequence). This CDR3 is built from 12 residues. The CDR3 spells CASSFGTDEQYF. The CDR3, as DNA: TGTGCCAGCAGCTTTGGGACAGACGAGCAGTACTTC.

The rearrangement links TRBV7-2 to TRBJ2-7; 7 bases agree with TRBD1. Germline assignment: CDR1 SGHTA and CDR2 FQGNSA. Germline trimming cut 0 bases from V and 7 bases from J; bases unmatched to any gene: 9. This CDR3 spans 15 amino acids. The CDR3 loop reads CASSLAPRTGQEQYF. Here the CDR3 DNA reads TGTGCCAGCAGCTTAGCGCCCAGGACAGGCCAGGAGCAGTACTTC.

This clone has more than one count but fewer than ten. The chain carries TRBV9 and TRBJ2-2, with a possible D match to TRBD2 (6 bases). V lost 0 bases and J 4 bases, leaving 16 bases between the germline ends. The CDR3 loop spans 17 amino acids. Germline V gene lookup returns CDR1 SGDLS and CDR2 YYNGEE. The CDR3 DNA follows: TGTGCCAGCAGCGTAGAATCCCTAGCGCTTCGCACCGGGGAGCTGTTTTTT. Translating it yields CASSVESLALRTGELFF.

The rearrangement joins TRBV5-1 to TRBJ2-2; D unresolved. Trimming removed 0 bases at V and 2 bases at J, with 5 bases between. The length of the CDR3 is 14 residues. The germline CDR1 and CDR2 sequences are SGHRS and YFSETQ. CDR3 protein: CASSLDRNTGELFF. CDR3 in DNA: TGCGCCAGCAGCTTGGATAGAAACACCGGGGAGCTGTTTTTT.

This clone was recorded a few times. J is TRBJ1-4 and V is TRBV27, with D hard to call. Trimming pared 5 bases from V and 2 bases from J, leaving 15 bases between. This CDR3 has 16 amino acids. Germline V gene data show CDR1 as MNHEY and CDR2 as SMNVEV (reference sequence). The CDR3 bases are TGTGCCAGCAGTCGTCAGGCCCTTGGGACTAATGAAAAACTGTTTTTT. This sequence encodes CASSRQALGTNEKLFF.

This clone was observed a few times. This chain uses TRBV20-1 with TRBJ2-1; possible D gene TRBD2, 5 bases. Germline V gene lookup returns CDR1 DFQATT and CDR2 SNEGSKA (reference sequence). With 3 bases removed from V and 10 bases from J, the gap between germline ends came to 10 bases. The CDR3 spans 11 residues. The CDR3 region has the DNA TGCAGTGCTAGGAGGGTAACCGAGCAGTTCTTC. Translated: CSARRVTEQFF.

With regard to this clone: The CDR3 carries no conserved terminal phenylalanine or tryptophan, so it likely arises from a read error. The CDR3 DNA reads as TGCAGCGTTGTGTCCAGGTATTCACCCCTCCACCTT. Protein sequence: CSVVSRYSPLHL. J is TRBJ1-6 and V is TRBV29-1; D unclear. CDR3 length: 12 residues. V lost 4 bases, J lost 8 bases, and 9 bases lay in between. The V gene's germline CDR1 is SQVTM and CDR2 ANQGSEA.